This T cell receptor beta chain was retrieved from a study of T cell clonality in common variable immunodeficiency. Points from the study as a whole: Compared with healthy controls, CVID subjects showed increased TCRbeta clonality, mostly in about a third. In common variable immunodeficiency, TCR beta chains reportedly carried fewer deletions and N-nucleotide insertions.

Trimming took off 5 bases at V and 1 base at J, with 8 bases between the two ends. CDR1 is GTSNPN and CDR2 is SVGIG in the germline V gene (reference sequence). The CDR3 loop spans 12 amino acids. Reduced serum IgG, IgA and/or IgM plus specific antibody deficiency defined CVID. CVID subjects were neither ill nor on immunomodulatory or immunosuppressive medication at sampling. Heparinized whole blood, 5 to 8 ml, came from each donor. TCRdb keeps only in-frame clones here, not all; method: immunoSEQ multiplex PCR. The specimen has 20,000 or so clones, none found just once. This clone was found many times. Its antigen is unknown. The read is 3 residues too short to cover the CDR3 end, so that end is filled in from the germline J gene.

This rearrangement joins TRBV30 to TRBJ1-1; D gene uncertain. This sequence was found in a human donor with common variable immunodeficiency. The specimen was peripheral blood mononuclear cells. The CDR3 sequence: CAWETENTEAFF. Partial CDR3 DNA: TGTGCCTGGGAAACAGAGAACACTGAA.